Below are 21 T cell receptor beta chains sequenced from a single sample in a study of blood T cell repertoires in COVID-19. Data came from immunoSEQ multiplex PCR; TCRdb stores just in-frame clones and leaves some out. The table has 110,000 to 150,000 clones, 85% to 90% seen once; the top ten hold roughly 3%. The sample consisted of peripheral blood. The receptor set was obtained from a woman between 55 and 75 years old with active COVID-19.

The chain joins TRBV2 to TRBJ2-7, with D possibly being TRBD2 (6 bases). Per the germline V gene, CDR1 is SNHLY and CDR2 is FYNNEI. Trimming removed 6 bases from V and 5 bases from J, with 17 bases in between. The CDR3 consists of 14 residues. The CDR3 spells CASRRLVVAHEQYF. CDR3 sequence (DNA): TGTGCCAGCAGGCGACTAGTGGTAGCCCACGAGCAGTACTTC. Using reference TRBV2 and TRBJ2-7 for the parts outside the CDR3, the full variable domain is EPEVTQTPSHQVTQMGQEVILRCVPISNHLYFYWYRQILGQKVEFLVSFYNNEISEKSEIFDDQFSVERPDGSNFTLKIRSTKLEDSAMYFCASRRLVVAHEQYFGPGTRLTVT.

The CDR3 protein is CASSVGLASSTDTQYF. The CDR3 DNA follows: TGTGCCAGCAGCGTAGGATTAGCCTCATCCACAGATACGCAGTATTTT. This sequence joins TRBV9 and TRBJ2-3; no firm D call. Germline-derived CDR1 and CDR2 are SGDLS and YYNGEE. V lost 0 bases and J lost 2, with 13 bases in between. The CDR3 is 16 amino acids.

This chain connects TRBV19 to TRBJ2-3; the D gene is possibly TRBD2 (6 bases). The CDR3 contains 18 residues. Trimming left V 4 bases short and J 0 bases short, with 20 bases between. CDR1 and CDR2 from the germline V gene are LNHDA and SQIVND (reference sequence). The CDR3 loop reads CASSTDGLLITSTDTQYF. The CDR3 nucleotides read TGTGCCAGTAGTACAGACGGACTATTGATAACTAGCACAGATACGCAGTATTTT.

The V call is TRBV11-2, the J call TRBJ2-1; the D gene is possibly TRBD1 (6 bases). Germline V gene lookup returns CDR1 SGHAT and CDR2 FQNNGV. CDR3 size: 17 residues. Trimming removed 5 bases from V and 6 bases from J, with 23 bases in between. CDR3 DNA sequence: TGTGCCAGCAGCCCCTCCCTGGGTAGGGGGTATGCCAATGAGCAGTTCTTC. This encodes CASSPSLGRGYANEQFF.

J is TRBJ2-1 and V is TRBV7-8; possible D gene TRBD2, 5 bases. V lost 5 bases to trimming and J lost 11 bases, with 13 bases between them. Looked up from germline, CDR1 is SGHVS and CDR2 is FQNEAQ. The CDR3 has 12 amino acids. CDR3 sequence: CASSRDREQQFF. The CDR3 DNA reads TGTGCCAGCAGCAGGGATAGGGAGCAGCAGTTCTTC.

The V and J genes are TRBV5-1 and TRBJ1-2, with TRBD1 as a possible D gene (6 bases). The germline V gene has CDR1 SGHRS and CDR2 YFSETQ. With 1 base removed from V and 6 bases from J, the gap between germline ends came to 13 bases. The CDR3 runs to 14 residues. The CDR3 DNA follows: TGCGCCAGCAGCTTGCGACAGGATGGGGATGGCTACACCTTC. Its protein is CASSLRQDGDGYTF.

V is TRBV5-6 and J is TRBJ1-2; the match to TRBD1 covers 7 bases. CDR1 and CDR2 from the germline V gene are SGHDT and YYEEEE. The CDR3 has 14 amino acids. Germline trimming cut 4 bases from V and 4 bases from J; bases unmatched to any gene: 7. The CDR3 DNA is TGTGCCAGCAGCCCCAACCAGGGGGTCTATGGCTACACCTTC. It encodes CASSPNQGVYGYTF.

The rearrangement uses TRBV14 and TRBJ2-3; TRBD2 aligns across 7 bases. CDR1 SGHDN and CDR2 FVKESK come from the germline V gene. V shed 0 bases and J 1 base; nucleotides not matched to a gene: 25. CDR3 length: 23 amino acids. CDR3 sequence: CASSQDRSWASGRAGRRTDTQYF. The CDR3 nucleotides are TGTGCCAGCAGCCAAGATAGGTCTTGGGCTAGCGGTAGGGCCGGCCGACGCACAGATACGCAGTATTTT.

The chain couples TRBV30 to TRBJ2-3; TRBD2 matches at 12 bases. Germline assignment: CDR1 GTSNPN and CDR2 SVGIG (reference sequence). The CDR3 totals 15 residues. The V and J ends lost 2 bases and 8 bases, in that order; junction bases with no gene match: 8. CDR3 sequence: CAWSTTSGRAGTQYF. DNA of the CDR3: TGTGCCTGGAGTACGACTAGCGGGAGAGCTGGTACGCAGTATTTT.

V usage is TRBV12-3 or TRBV12-4 and J usage is TRBJ1-2; D call uncertain. V was trimmed by 6 bases and J by 8 bases, leaving 13 bases between them. CDR3 size: 12 residues. The CDR3 nucleotides are TGTGCCAGCAGCCGTGAAAGAGGGGGCTACACCTTC. The encoded protein is CASSRERGGYTF.

The chain carries TRBV5-4 and TRBJ2-5; tentative D call: TRBD2 (6 bases). There are 14 residues in the CDR3. CDR1 and CDR2 (germline): SGHNT, YYREEE (reference sequence). The V gene lost 4 bases and the J gene lost 7 bases, with 17 bases spanning the gap. DNA of the CDR3: TGTGCCAGCAGCGGAGGAGGGCCCGAAGGGACCCAGTACTTC. Protein product: CASSGGGPEGTQYF.

CDR3 residues: CASSLANPYTDTQYF. As DNA, the CDR3 is TGCGCCAGCAGCTTGGCTAACCCTTACACAGATACGCAGTATTTT. The chain recombines TRBV5-1 with TRBJ2-3; unclear D gene. This CDR3 is built from 15 residues. V was cut by 0 bases and J by 2 bases, with 10 bases left in between. CDR1 and CDR2 (germline): SGHRS, YFSETQ.

The V gene is TRBV4-3, the J gene TRBJ2-1; TRBD2 matches 7 bases. Germline CDR1 LGHNA, CDR2 YSLEER. J gave up 7 bases and V 4 bases, and 10 bases lay outside the gene matches. This CDR3 has 15 residues. DNA of the CDR3: TGCGCCAGCAGCCGGCTAGCGGCCCCGCAAAATGAGCAGTTCTTC. This codes for CASSRLAAPQNEQFF.

The CDR3 reads CASSPWSGRVSGELFF. The CDR3 nucleotides read TGTGCCAGCAGCCCCTGGAGCGGGAGAGTTTCCGGGGAGCTGTTTTTT. The J gene is TRBJ2-2, the V gene TRBV27, with 8 bases that match TRBD2. V trimming: 6 bases; J trimming: 6 bases; junction bases outside the gene matches: 12. The germline V gene has CDR1 MNHEY and CDR2 SMNVEV (reference sequence). The CDR3 has 16 residues.

J is TRBJ2-7 and V is TRBV5-6; D is unclear. The CDR3 is 12 amino acids. Germline-derived CDR1 and CDR2 are SGHDT and YYEEEE. The V end was cut by 6 bases, the J end by 3 bases, with 10 bases between. The CDR3 bases are TGTGCCAGCACCCTCGGCGGCTACGAGCAGTACTTC. Protein product: CASTLGGYEQYF.

This chain connects TRBV7-6 to TRBJ2-7, with 8 bases matching TRBD1. Germline V CDR1 and CDR2: SGHVS, FNYEAQ. The CDR3 contains 15 residues. Trimming took 5 bases from V and 3 from J; bases not matched to a gene: 9. CDR3 coding DNA: TGTGCCAGCAGCCTAATCCCAGGGGGCCTCTACGAGCAGTACTTC. It specifies CASSLIPGGLYEQYF.

The V call is TRBV19, the J call TRBJ1-5; 10 bases agree with TRBD1. The V and J ends lost 5 bases and 5 bases, in that order; junction bases with no gene match: 6. The CDR3 sequence is 15 residues long. Per the germline V gene, CDR1 is LNHDA and CDR2 is SQIVND (reference sequence). CDR3 bases: TGTGCCAGTAGTCGCACCGGGACAGGGGATCAGCCCCAGCATTTT. As protein: CASSRTGTGDQPQHF. Filled out from reference TRBV19 and TRBJ1-5, the complete variable domain reads DGGITQSPKYLFRKEGQNVTLSCEQNLNHDAMYWYRQDPGQGLRLIYYSQIVNDFQKGDIAEGYSVSREKKESFPLTVTSAQKNPTAFYLCASSRTGTGDQPQHFGDGTRLSIL.

The chain couples TRBV21-1 to TRBJ1-4; the D call in the table, TRBD1, was not verified against the DNA. TRBV21-1 is recorded as a pseudogene. The CDR3 consists of 17 residues. This chain's CDR3 is CASSKYRGRETNEKLFF. The CDR3 region has the DNA TGTGCCAGCAGCAAATATAGAGGCAGGGAAACTAATGAAAAACTGTTTTTT.

The chain carries TRBV6-2 or TRBV6-3 and TRBJ1-2; D not resolved. With 2 bases removed from V and 5 bases from J, the gap between germline ends came to 3 bases. The CDR3 runs 11 residues. Germline V lookup: CDR1 MNHEY, CDR2 SVGEGT. CDR3 amino acids: CASSYQYGYTF. In nucleotides, the CDR3 is TGTGCCAGCAGTTACCAGTATGGCTACACCTTC.

The V and J genes are TRBV4-2 and TRBJ1-1, with a possible D match to TRBD1 (5 bases). Trimming removed 0 bases at V and 6 bases at J, with 8 bases between. The germline CDR1 and CDR2 sequences are LGHNA and YNFKEQ. The CDR3 totals 13 residues. CDR3 residues: CASSQDGGPEAFF. The CDR3 nucleotides are TGTGCCAGCAGCCAAGACGGGGGACCTGAAGCTTTCTTT.

This chain links TRBV7-2 with TRBJ2-2; 7 bases are shared with TRBD2. V trimming: 3 bases; J trimming: 1 base; junction bases outside the gene matches: 2. The CDR3 loop spans 15 amino acids. Germline assignment: CDR1 SGHTA and CDR2 FQGNSA. The CDR3: CASSLTSLNTGELFF. The CDR3 nucleotides read TGTGCCAGCAGCTTGACTAGCCTGAACACCGGGGAGCTGTTTTTT. The entire variable domain, with the rest obtained from reference TRBV7-2 and TRBJ2-2, is as follows: GAGVSQSPSNKVTEKGKDVELRCDPISGHTALYWYRQSLGQGLEFLIYFQGNSAPDKSGLPSDRFSAERTGGSVSTLTIQRTQQEDSAVYLCASSLTSLNTGELFFGEGSRLTVL.